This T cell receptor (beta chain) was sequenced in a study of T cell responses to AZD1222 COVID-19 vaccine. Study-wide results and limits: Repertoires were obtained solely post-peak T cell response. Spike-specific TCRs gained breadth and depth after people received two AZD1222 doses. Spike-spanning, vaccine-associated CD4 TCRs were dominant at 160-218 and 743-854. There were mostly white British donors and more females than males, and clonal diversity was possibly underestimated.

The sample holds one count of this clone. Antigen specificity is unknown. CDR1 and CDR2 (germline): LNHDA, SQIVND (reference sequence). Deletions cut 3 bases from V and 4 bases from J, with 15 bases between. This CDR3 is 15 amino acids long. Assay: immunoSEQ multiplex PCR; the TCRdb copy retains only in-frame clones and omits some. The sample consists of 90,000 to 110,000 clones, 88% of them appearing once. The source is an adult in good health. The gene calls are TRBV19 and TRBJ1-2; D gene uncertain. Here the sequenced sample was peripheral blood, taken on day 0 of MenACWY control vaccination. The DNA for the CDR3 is TGTGCCAGTAGTATTGGTCATTTGAAGCCCTATGGCTACACCTTC. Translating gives CASSIGHLKPYGYTF.